These 32 T cell receptor beta chains share one sample of origin, sequenced in a study of blood T cell repertoires in COVID-19. Repertoires were generated with immunoSEQ multiplex PCR, while TCRdb's copy carries only in-frame clones and drops some. The sample contains 350,000 to 450,000 clones, around 85% of which appear only once. Material: peripheral blood. These receptor sequences come from a woman aged 18-35 years with acute or convalescent COVID-19.

V usage is TRBV19 and J usage is TRBJ1-6; no reliable D call. Germline V gene data show CDR1 as LNHDA and CDR2 as SQIVND (reference sequence). Between the trimmed V and J ends, which lost 5 bases and 7 bases, there was a span of 15 bases. The CDR3 spans 15 residues. The CDR3 DNA reads TGTGCCAGTAGTTCCGTGGAGGCTAGGAATTCACCCCTCCACTTT. Amino acids: CASSSVEARNSPLHF. Variable domain in full (rest from reference TRBV19 and TRBJ1-6): DGGITQSPKYLFRKEGQNVTLSCEQNLNHDAMYWYRQDPGQGLRLIYYSQIVNDFQKGDIAEGYSVSREKKESFPLTVTSAQKNPTAFYLCASSSVEARNSPLHFGNGTRLTVT.

V is TRBV19 and J is TRBJ1-4, with 7 bases lining up with TRBD1. The germline CDR1 and CDR2 sequences are LNHDA and SQIVND (reference sequence). CDR3 length: 14 amino acids. The V segment lost 3 bases and the J segment 8 bases; nucleotides outside the gene matches: 6. This chain's CDR3 is CASSIYRGEEKLFF. In DNA, the CDR3 is TGTGCCAGTAGTATCTACAGGGGAGAGGAAAAACTGTTTTTT.

The CDR3 sequence: CASTLDSSEGYGYTF. Here the CDR3 DNA reads TGTGCCAGTACCTTAGACAGCTCGGAGGGCTATGGCTACACCTTC. This rearrangement joins TRBV19 to TRBJ1-2; D is perhaps TRBD1 (5 bases). CDR1 LNHDA and CDR2 SQIVND come from the germline V gene (reference sequence). The CDR3 consists of 15 residues. V was pared by 7 bases and J by 4 bases, with 19 bases between.

The chain uses TRBV7-9 and TRBJ2-2, with D possibly being TRBD1 (5 bases). Germline V gene sequence: CDR1 SEHNR, CDR2 FQNEAQ (reference sequence). V gave up 5 bases and J gave up 3 bases, with 10 bases separating them. This CDR3 region has 14 residues. This chain's CDR3 is CASSEDKYTGELFF. CDR3 in DNA: TGTGCCAGCAGCGAGGACAAATACACCGGGGAGCTGTTTTTT.

The chain couples TRBV15 to TRBJ2-3; 12 bases align to TRBD2. CDR1 and CDR2 from the germline V gene are LNHNV and YYDKDF (reference sequence). This CDR3 spans 15 amino acids. Trimming took 8 bases from V and 4 from J; bases not matched to a gene: 7. The CDR3 coding sequence is TGTGCCACCGGACCGACTAGCGGGGGTGCAGATACGCAGTATTTT. Amino acids: CATGPTSGGADTQYF.

V usage is TRBV2 and J usage is TRBJ1-3; D gene unclear. The CDR3 totals 16 residues. V was trimmed by 2 bases and J by 2 bases, leaving 13 bases between them. Germline V gene data show CDR1 as SNHLY and CDR2 as FYNNEI. The CDR3 is CASSEKLQTTGNTIYF. The CDR3 DNA reads TGTGCCAGCAGTGAAAAATTACAGACTACTGGAAACACCATATATTTT.

The V gene is TRBV9, the J gene TRBJ2-5, with D tentatively TRBD2 (6 bases). This CDR3 comprises 16 residues. Germline V gene lookup returns CDR1 SGDLS and CDR2 YYNGEE. The V and J ends lost 0 bases and 1 base respectively, with 13 bases between them. The chain's CDR3 is CASSVGGGPVQETQYF. In nucleotides, the CDR3 is TGTGCCAGCAGCGTAGGTGGAGGGCCGGTCCAAGAGACCCAGTACTTC.

The chain is built from TRBV12-5 and TRBJ1-2; D is ambiguous. Germline values: CDR1 LGHNT, CDR2 FRNRAP. The CDR3 extends over 15 amino acids. V lost 0 bases and J 3 bases, leaving 11 bases between the germline ends. The CDR3 spells CASGLVSGLHYGYTF. The CDR3 region has the DNA TGTGCTAGTGGTTTGGTATCGGGTCTTCACTATGGCTACACCTTC.

V gene TRBV5-1 combines with J gene TRBJ1-2, with a possible D match to TRBD1 (6 bases). V lost 10 bases and J lost 2, with 12 bases in between. The germline V gene encodes CDR1 SGHRS and CDR2 YFSETQ. The CDR3 has 12 amino acids. The CDR3 DNA follows: TGCGCCTCGACAGGTGGGAACTATGGCTACACCTTC. Translated, it gives CASTGGNYGYTF. Based on the CDR3 plus reference TRBV5-1 and TRBJ1-2, the full variable domain is KAGVTQTPRYLIKTRGQQVTLSCSPISGHRSVSWYQQTPGQGLQFLFEYFSETQRNKGNFPGRFSGRQFSNSRSEMNVSTLELGDSALYLCASTGGNYGYTFGSGTRLTVV.

The J gene is TRBJ2-5, the V gene TRBV19; D is possibly TRBD1 (5 bases). The germline gives CDR1 LNHDA, CDR2 SQIVND (reference sequence). V was trimmed by 5 bases and J by 2 bases, leaving 9 bases between them. This CDR3 has 13 amino acids. The CDR3 coding sequence is TGTGCCAGTAGTTTGGACATTCAAGAGACCCAGTACTTC. Translating it yields CASSLDIQETQYF.

CDR3: CASTEGVTGELFF. CDR3 coding DNA: TGTGCCAGCACCGAGGGGGTTACCGGGGAGCTGTTTTTT. This chain uses TRBV2 with TRBJ2-2; a weak D match, TRBD1 (6 bases). V was trimmed by 7 bases and J by 5 bases, leaving 11 bases between them. The CDR3 has 13 amino acids. CDR1 and CDR2 (germline): SNHLY, FYNNEI.

The chain has TRBV7-3 and TRBJ1-2; no firm D call. The germline V gene encodes CDR1 SGHTA and CDR2 FQGTGA. This CDR3 spans 13 amino acids. The ends were cut back, 5 bases at V and 8 bases at J, with 15 bases in the middle. Here the CDR3 reads CASSPDSKRGYTF. CDR3 bases: TGTGCCAGCAGCCCTGACTCCAAGAGGGGCTACACCTTC.

As for this clone: This sample includes further DNA sequences coding for the same CDR3. The V call is TRBV10-3, the J call TRBJ2-7, with TRBD1 as a possible D gene (6 bases). The CDR3 loop spans 16 amino acids. Germline CDR1 is ENHRY and CDR2 is SYGVKD. V gave up 2 bases and J gave up 0 bases, with 14 bases separating them. Here the CDR3 DNA reads TGTGCCATCAGTGAGCCTGGGACATCGAGCTCCTACGAGCAGTACTTC. This gives the protein CAISEPGTSSSYEQYF.

This clone turned up a few times. The rearrangement uses TRBV2 and TRBJ2-7; D gene uncertain. This CDR3 spans 12 amino acids. V shed 4 bases and J shed 0 bases, with 4 bases lying between them. CDR1 SNHLY and CDR2 FYNNEI come from the germline V gene. The DNA for the CDR3 is TGTGCCAGCAGTGGAGTCTCCTACGAGCAGTACTTC. Its translation: CASSGVSYEQYF. Supplemented by reference TRBV2 and TRBJ2-7, the full variable domain reads EPEVTQTPSHQVTQMGQEVILRCVPISNHLYFYWYRQILGQKVEFLVSFYNNEISEKSEIFDDQFSVERPDGSNFTLKIRSTKLEDSAMYFCASSGVSYEQYFGPGTRLTVT.

This chain links TRBV4-1 with TRBJ2-1, with a weak D call TRBD1 (6 bases). Between the trimmed V and J ends, which lost 0 bases and 4 bases, there was a span of 10 bases. The germline V gene encodes CDR1 MGHRA and CDR2 YSYEKL. The CDR3 consists of 15 residues. For the CDR3, the DNA is TGCGCCAGCAGCCAAGATCAGGGGTTTTACAATGAGCAGTTCTTC. As protein: CASSQDQGFYNEQFF.

The chain uses TRBV7-9 and TRBJ1-3; weak D call: TRBD1 (6 bases). The CDR3 loop spans 17 amino acids. CDR1 and CDR2 (germline): SEHNR, FQNEAQ (reference sequence). V gave up 5 bases and J gave up 4 bases, with 21 bases separating them. Written as DNA, the CDR3 is TGTGCCAGCAGCCAACCTAACGATGGGGGCTCGGGAAACACCATATATTTT. Its protein product is CASSQPNDGGSGNTIYF. Complete variable domain (other parts from reference TRBV7-9 and TRBJ1-3): DTGVSQNPRHKITKRGQNVTFRCDPISEHNRLYWYRQTLGQGPEFLTYFQNEAQLEKSRLLSDRFSAERPKGSFSTLEIQRTEQGDSAMYLCASSQPNDGGSGNTIYFGEGSWLTVV.

CDR3 in DNA: TGTGCCAGCAGCCCCCTTCCGACAGGGGCCAACACAGATACGCAGTATTTT. Protein: CASSPLPTGANTDTQYF. The V gene is TRBV7-3, the J gene TRBJ2-3; 8 positions agree with TRBD1. V lost 5 bases and J lost 2; bases outside the gene matches: 12. The CDR3 is made up of 17 amino acids. The V gene's germline CDR1 is SGHTA and CDR2 FQGTGA. Full variable domain (rest looked up from reference TRBV7-3 and TRBJ2-3): GAGVSQTPSNKVTEKGKYVELRCDPISGHTALYWYRQSLGQGPEFLIYFQGTGAADDSGLPNDRFFAVRPEGSVSTLKIQRTERGDSAVYLCASSPLPTGANTDTQYFGPGTRLTVL.

The chain is built from TRBV28 and TRBJ2-7, with a possible D match to TRBD2 (6 bases). Trimming took 4 bases from V and 0 from J, leaving 16 bases between them. Germline CDR1 reads MDHEN; CDR2 reads SYDVKM. The CDR3 sequence is 16 residues long. CDR3 in DNA: TGTGCCAGCAGTTCTCCCGGGGACTTAAGCTCCTACGAGCAGTACTTC. Translating gives CASSSPGDLSSYEQYF. The complete variable domain, with remaining parts taken from reference TRBV28 and TRBJ2-7, reads DVKVTQSSRYLVKRTGEKVFLECVQDMDHENMFWYRQDPGLGLRLIYFSYDVKMKEKGDIPEGYSVSREKKERFSLILESASTNQTSMYLCASSSPGDLSSYEQYFGPGTRLTVT.

This clone has more than one count but fewer than ten. The rearrangement joins TRBV19 to TRBJ1-1; D gene uncertain. Trimming cost V 3 bases and J 0 bases, with 11 bases left between them. Germline assignment: CDR1 LNHDA and CDR2 SQIVND (reference sequence). This CDR3 has 15 residues. The CDR3 loop is CASSIGGDLNTEAFF. The CDR3 DNA is TGTGCCAGTAGTATCGGAGGAGACTTGAACACTGAAGCTTTCTTT.

A note on this clone: At the DNA level, this CDR3 is encoded by other sequences in the same sample as well. The rearrangement joins TRBV19 to TRBJ1-6; TRBD1 is a possible D gene (6 bases). The CDR3 extends over 14 amino acids. Germline V gives CDR1 LNHDA, CDR2 SQIVND (reference sequence). Trimming shortened V by 3 bases and J by 7 bases, and 10 bases separated the two germline ends. CDR3 region: CASSIGQGNSPLHF. CDR3 coding DNA: TGTGCCAGTAGTATTGGGCAGGGGAATTCACCCCTCCACTTT.

The genes are TRBV12-5 and TRBJ1-6, with a tentative D call TRBD1 (6 bases). Germline assignment: CDR1 LGHNT and CDR2 FRNRAP. CDR3 length equals 15 residues. V was cut by 3 bases and J by 0 bases, with 6 bases left in between. The CDR3, as DNA: TGTGCTAGTGGTTTAGGGGGCTCCTATAATTCACCCCTCCACTTT. The encoded protein is CASGLGGSYNSPLHF. Full variable domain (outside the CDR3, taken from reference TRBV12-5 and TRBJ1-6): DARVTQTPRHKVTEMGQEVTMRCQPILGHNTVFWYRQTMMQGLELLAYFRNRAPLDDSGMPKDRFSAEMPDATLATLKIQPSEPRDSAVYFCASGLGGSYNSPLHFGNGTRLTVT.

The chain carries TRBV14 and TRBJ1-2, with D uncertain. The germline gives CDR1 SGHDN, CDR2 FVKESK. The germline V and J ends were trimmed by 0 bases and 5 bases, with 13 bases remaining between them. The CDR3 is 15 residues long. The chain's CDR3 is CASSQEALAEYGYTF. Written as DNA, the CDR3 is TGTGCCAGCAGCCAAGAGGCCCTAGCGGAATATGGCTACACCTTC.

The chain carries TRBV3-1 (or the pseudogene TRBV3-2) and TRBJ2-3; 7 bases align to TRBD2. Germline CDR1 LGHDT, CDR2 YNNKEL (reference sequence). The V gene end was trimmed by 4 bases and the J gene end by 4 bases; junction bases not matched to a gene: 2. The CDR3 has 13 residues. The CDR3 protein is CASSRTSPDTQYF. The CDR3 coding sequence is TGTGCCAGCAGCCGGACTAGTCCAGATACGCAGTATTTT.

The chain links TRBV12-5 to TRBJ1-2; no clear D gene. Between the trimmed V and J ends, which lost 0 bases and 2 bases, there was a span of 10 bases. CDR1 and CDR2 (germline): LGHNT, FRNRAP. This CDR3 is 15 amino acids long. CDR3 DNA sequence: TGTGCTAGTGGTTTGGTACTAGGGCAGAACTATGGCTACACCTTC. Its protein product is CASGLVLGQNYGYTF.

In this sample, this clone turned up a few times. The chain employs TRBV2 and TRBJ2-7; 8 nucleotides line up with TRBD2. Germline values: CDR1 SNHLY, CDR2 FYNNEI. This CDR3 comprises 13 residues. The CDR3 DNA reads as TGTGCGACCACCGAAGCGGGAGTAAGCGAGCAGTACTTC. Amino acid sequence: CATTEAGVSEQYF.

The chain recombines TRBV12-5 with TRBJ2-1; D is perhaps TRBD2 (6 bases). Trimming removed 2 bases at V and 0 bases at J, with 8 bases between. The germline gives CDR1 LGHNT, CDR2 FRNRAP. The CDR3 runs 15 residues. CDR3 nucleotides: TGTGCTAGTGGTTTGCGGGGGAGCTCCTACAATGAGCAGTTCTTC. Translated, it gives CASGLRGSSYNEQFF.

The gene calls are TRBV19 and TRBJ2-3; D is undetermined. Germline-derived CDR1 and CDR2 are LNHDA and SQIVND (reference sequence). Trimming took off 3 bases at V and 4 bases at J, with 14 bases between the two ends. CDR3 length: 15 residues. Here the CDR3 reads CASSMYGGEADTQYF. CDR3 nucleotide sequence: TGTGCCAGTAGTATGTATGGCGGAGAGGCAGATACGCAGTATTTT.

This rearrangement joins TRBV10-1 to TRBJ1-2; 8 bases map to TRBD1. V lost 7 bases and J lost 3; bases outside the gene matches: 10. The CDR3 extends over 15 amino acids. Germline CDR1 is WNHNN and CDR2 is SYGVQD (reference sequence). In nucleotides, the CDR3 is TGCGCCAGCATTGACCAGACAGGGGTGCACTATGGCTACACCTTC. It encodes CASIDQTGVHYGYTF.

On this clone: This sample includes further DNA sequences coding for the same CDR3. This rearrangement joins TRBV27 to TRBJ1-1; D gene unclear. The CDR3 is made up of 13 amino acids. CDR1 MNHEY and CDR2 SMNVEV come from the germline V gene (reference sequence). Trimming cost V 6 bases and J 1 base, with 9 bases left between them. The DNA for the CDR3 is TGTGCCAGCAGCTTAGGCTCGAACACTGAAGCTTTCTTT. Translated, it gives CASSLGSNTEAFF.

A single count supports this clone. The chain employs TRBV7-8 and TRBJ2-1; 9 nucleotides match TRBD2. Germline CDR1 and CDR2: SGHVS and FQNEAQ. Trimming at V came to 5 bases and at J to 3 bases, leaving 5 bases not matched to a gene. This CDR3 has 15 residues. CDR3 bases: TGTGCCAGCAGCGTGCCTAGCGGGGACTACAATGAGCAGTTCTTC. Protein sequence: CASSVPSGDYNEQFF.

In DNA form, the CDR3 reads TGTGCCAGCAGTTTTGGCGACAGAGAGACCCAGTACTTC. It is translated as CASSFGDRETQYF. The chain has TRBV12-3 or TRBV12-4 and TRBJ2-5; D perhaps matches TRBD1 (5 bases). The CDR3 has 13 residues. V lost 3 bases to trimming and J lost 4 bases, with 9 bases between them.

The chain combines TRBV6-1 with TRBJ2-7; no reliable D call. CDR1 and CDR2 (germline): MNHNS, SASEGT. Trimming pared 3 bases from V and 3 bases from J, leaving 9 bases between. The length of the CDR3 is 13 residues. DNA of the CDR3: TGTGCCAGCAGTGAGAGTTACGTCTACGAGCAGTACTTC. This codes for CASSESYVYEQYF.